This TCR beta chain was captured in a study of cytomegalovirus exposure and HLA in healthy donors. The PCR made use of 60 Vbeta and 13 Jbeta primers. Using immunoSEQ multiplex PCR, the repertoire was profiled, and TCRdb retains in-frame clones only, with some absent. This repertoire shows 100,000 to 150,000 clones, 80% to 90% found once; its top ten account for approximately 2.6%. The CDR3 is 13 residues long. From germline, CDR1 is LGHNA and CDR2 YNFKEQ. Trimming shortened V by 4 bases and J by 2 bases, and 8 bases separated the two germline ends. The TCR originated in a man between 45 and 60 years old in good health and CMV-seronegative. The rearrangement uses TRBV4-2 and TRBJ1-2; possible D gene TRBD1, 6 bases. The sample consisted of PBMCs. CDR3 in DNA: TGTGCCAGCAGCCGGGGGCAGAACTATGGCTACACCTTC. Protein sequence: CASSRGQNYGYTF.